This TCR beta chain emerged from a study of shared clonotypes between healthy human individuals. Sequencing was performed with immunoSEQ multiplex PCR; in TCRdb, only in-frame clones are kept and a portion is missing. Of about 2.1 million clones in the sample, 85% to 95% were seen once. CDR1 and CDR2 (germline): SGDLS, YYNGEE. The CDR3 has 17 amino acids. Trimming at V came to 4 bases and at J to 2 bases, leaving 10 bases not matched to a gene. Positive CCR7 selection of CD45RO-negative cells yielded the naive CD8 cells, and terminally differentiated effector memory CD45RA+ cells were excluded. This chain connects TRBV9 to TRBJ2-1, with 9 bases matching TRBD1. The sequence was obtained from a man aged 18 to 35 in good health. Some clones in this sample may be carry-over from other donors' samples. Sequencing was carried out using naive CD8+ T cells from PBMCs. DNA for the CDR3: TGTGCCAGCAGCCCCCAAGGAGGGACAGGGCCCTACAATGAGCAGTTCTTC. This translates into CASSPQGGTGPYNEQFF.